This T cell receptor beta chain was sequenced for a study of post-analysis software for immune sequencing data. On the study more broadly: Disease courses included relapsing-remitting, secondary progressive and progressive-relapsing multiple sclerosis.

cDNA libraries for TCR beta contained unique molecular identifiers. TCRdb reprocessed the PCR reads with MiXCR, giving one entry per CDR3 protein. Among hundreds of thousands of distinct CDR3 sequences, roughly 27% were seen once, and the ten largest hold more than 0.45%. Study-wide findings and caveats: Samples from one preparation batch, clustered by F measure, grouped strongly together. Included in a set of a handful of TRBV segments more frequent in patients than controls were TRBV5-6, TRBV5-1 and TRBV20-1.

Germline values: CDR1 LGHNA, CDR2 YSLEER. The CDR3 consists of 17 residues. The ends were cut back, 3 bases at V and 1 base at J, with 16 bases in the middle. In regard to this clonotype: Its antigen remains unidentified.

This receptor was obtained from a girl between 5 and 17 years old with multiple sclerosis. V gene TRBV4-3 combines with J gene TRBJ2-1, with D perhaps TRBD1 (6 bases). The specimen was blood. This chain's CDR3 is CASSHRDNADSYNEQFF. CDR3 bases: TGCGCCAGCAGCCATCGGGACAACGCCGATTCCTACAATGAGCAGTTCTTC.